The 24 T cell receptor beta chains reported below all come from one sample, sequenced in a study of human versus mouse CDR3 diversity and MHC coevolution (dated by TCRdb to the late 2010s). The library was prepared using the immunoSEQ multiplex PCR assay. TCRdb mirrors the immuneACCESS table, restricted to in-frame sequences. Some clones are absent from its copies; in checked studies, under half trace to an unresolved V gene, and the reason for the others is unknown. For this sample there are 60,000 to 95,000 clones; 85% to 95% appear just once. The ten largest clones take up over 0.12% of the sample. The sequenced sample was naive CD4+ T cells from blood. The cell subset or site label, as the study defines it: CD45RO-negative CD62L-positive naive CD4 T cells. The receptors derive from a person aged 25 to 75 in good health.

This clone appeared a single time. The genes are TRBV18 and TRBJ1-1; possibly TRBD1 for D (5 bases). V was pared by 1 base and J by 6 bases, with 12 bases between. This CDR3 region has 14 residues. From germline, CDR1 is KGHSH and CDR2 LQKENI. The DNA for the CDR3 is TGTGCCAGCTCACCACGTGGGGCAGGGTCTGAAGCTTTCTTT. It yields the protein CASSPRGAGSEAFF.

This chain joins TRBV25-1 and TRBJ2-2; 8 bases align to TRBD1. Germline-derived CDR1 and CDR2 are MGHDK and SYGVNS. The trim removed 9 bases at V and 4 bases at J, leaving 4 bases unmatched. The CDR3 sequence is 13 residues long. This chain's CDR3 is CASTGQGTGELFF. The CDR3 DNA reads TGTGCCAGTACAGGACAGGGCACCGGGGAGCTGTTTTTT.

The gene calls are TRBV5-4 and TRBJ2-5, with D uncertain. V gave up 1 base and J gave up 3 bases, with 7 bases separating them. Germline V gene sequence: CDR1 SGHNT, CDR2 YYREEE (reference sequence). This CDR3 is 13 amino acids long. The CDR3 region has the DNA TGTGCCAGCAGCTTGTCGTCCGAAGAGACCCAGTACTTC. Translating it yields CASSLSSEETQYF.

The chain couples TRBV28 to TRBJ2-5; D call uncertain. The DNA matches TRBJ2-7 better at its end, which makes the J call doubtful. From germline, CDR1 is MDHEN and CDR2 SYDVKM. The CDR3 is made up of 13 amino acids. CDR3 sequence reads: CASSFVGSYEQYF. CDR3 DNA sequence: TGTGCCAGCAGTTTCGTCGGTTCCTACGAGCAGTACTTC.

V and J are TRBV5-1 and TRBJ1-4; maybe TRBD1 (5 bases). Trimming removed 4 bases at V and 5 bases at J, with 15 bases between. The CDR3 sequence is 15 residues long. Per the germline V gene, CDR1 is SGHRS and CDR2 is YFSETQ. Written as DNA, the CDR3 is TGCGCCAGCAGCCCCCAGGGCAGTCGAAATGAAAAACTGTTTTTT. Its protein product is CASSPQGSRNEKLFF.

This sequence joins TRBV4-1 and TRBJ2-1, with 7 bases that match TRBD2. Germline V CDR1 and CDR2: MGHRA, YSYEKL. The CDR3 consists of 22 residues. The trim removed 1 base at V and 0 bases at J, leaving 21 bases unmatched. The CDR3 spells CASSQAGGREGRGVGSYNEQFF. In DNA form, the CDR3 reads TGCGCCAGCAGCCAAGCCGGGGGGAGGGAGGGCCGGGGGGTCGGCTCCTACAATGAGCAGTTCTTC.

The chain couples TRBV6-5 to TRBJ1-1, with 8 bases lining up with TRBD1. The CDR3 extends over 12 amino acids. CDR1 is MNHEY, CDR2 SVGAGI, per germline. With 8 bases clipped from V and 4 bases from J, the junction kept 3 bases outside the gene matches. CDR3 sequence (DNA): TGTGCCAGCGGGACAGGAGTCACTGAAGCTTTCTTT. It encodes CASGTGVTEAFF.

The chain is built from TRBV6-5 and TRBJ2-3, with D perhaps matching TRBD1 (6 bases). This CDR3 spans 13 amino acids. CDR1 is MNHEY and CDR2 is SVGAGI in the germline V gene. The V and J ends lost 6 bases and 4 bases respectively, with 11 bases between them. CDR3 in DNA: TGTGCCAGCAGGACAGGTTGGGCAGATACGCAGTATTTT. The encoded protein is CASRTGWADTQYF.

The table lists this clone with a count of one. The chain recombines TRBV27 with TRBJ1-1; TRBD1 agrees at 7 bases. V shed 3 bases, J shed 4 bases, and the junction held 11 bases outside the gene matches. The germline CDR1 and CDR2 sequences are MNHEY and SMNVEV (reference sequence). CDR3 size: 16 residues. In DNA form, the CDR3 reads TGTGCCAGCAGTTTTCAGGGGGGAGGAGGGGTCACTGAAGCTTTCTTT. Its protein is CASSFQGGGGVTEAFF.

This chain joins TRBV4-1 and TRBJ2-5; tentatively, D is TRBD1 (6 bases). CDR3 size: 15 residues. The germline CDR1 and CDR2 sequences are MGHRA and YSYEKL. V lost 0 bases, J lost 2 bases, and 10 bases lay in between. CDR3 in amino acids: CASSQDYRVQETQYF. The DNA for the CDR3 is TGCGCCAGCAGCCAAGACTACAGGGTTCAAGAGACCCAGTACTTC.

This chain uses TRBV19 with TRBJ1-5; 9 bases fit TRBD1. The trim removed 6 bases at V and 1 base at J, leaving 4 bases unmatched. This CDR3 is built from 15 residues. Germline values: CDR1 LNHDA, CDR2 SQIVND (reference sequence). The CDR3 DNA reads TGTGCCAGTAGCCAACAGGGGGCCAGCAATCAGCCCCAGCATTTT. This sequence encodes CASSQQGASNQPQHF.

The chain employs TRBV5-1 and TRBJ2-2; 11 nucleotides align to TRBD2. V dropped 4 bases and J dropped 4; count of bases not matched to a gene: 6. CDR3 length: 16 residues. Looked up from germline, CDR1 is SGHRS and CDR2 is YFSETQ. The CDR3 reads CASSPGLAETTGELFF. DNA of the CDR3: TGCGCCAGCAGCCCGGGACTAGCGGAAACCACCGGGGAGCTGTTTTTT.

The chain couples TRBV5-1 to TRBJ2-7, with 8 bases fitting TRBD1. V lost 4 bases, J lost 4 bases, and 7 bases stayed unmatched. This CDR3 spans 14 amino acids. Looked up from germline, CDR1 is SGHRS and CDR2 is YFSETQ. The CDR3, as DNA: TGCGCCAGCAGCACAGCAGGGGGCTCGTACGAGCAGTACTTC. This gives the protein CASSTAGGSYEQYF.

The rearrangement links TRBV29-1 to TRBJ1-1; possibly TRBD1 for D (5 bases). Deletions cut 5 bases from V and 3 bases from J, with 16 bases between. This CDR3 comprises 14 residues. Germline lookup yields CDR1 SQVTM and CDR2 ANQGSEA. CDR3 sequence (DNA): TGCAGCGTTTCCAGCCGACTAGGGGACACTGAAGCTTTCTTT. Amino acids: CSVSSRLGDTEAFF.

The J gene is TRBJ1-1, the V gene TRBV6-5; the match to TRBD1 covers 8 bases. The CDR3 consists of 14 residues. With V trimmed by 4 bases and J by 1 base, 2 bases remained unmatched. CDR1 is MNHEY and CDR2 is SVGAGI in the germline V gene. In DNA, the CDR3 is TGTGCCAGCAGTTGGGACAGGAAGAACACTGAAGCTTTCTTT. This codes for CASSWDRKNTEAFF.

The CDR3 DNA sequence: TGCGCCAGCAGCTCCGGGCGGGGTCGACCCACTGAAGCTTTCTTT. Protein product: CASSSGRGRPTEAFF. V usage is TRBV5-1 and J usage is TRBJ1-1; no firm D call. Trimming took off 3 bases at V and 4 bases at J, with 16 bases between the two ends. The CDR3 runs to 15 residues. Germline CDR1 SGHRS, CDR2 YFSETQ.

The CDR3 spells CASSEAATNEKLFF. In DNA form, the CDR3 reads TGTGCCAGCAGTGAGGCCGCAACTAATGAAAAACTGTTTTTT. The chain combines TRBV6-1 with TRBJ1-4; D unclear. Germline CDR1 MNHNS, CDR2 SASEGT. V gave up 3 bases and J gave up 0 bases, with 5 bases separating them. The CDR3 length is 14 residues.

J is TRBJ2-5 and V is TRBV5-1, with TRBD1 matching over 7 bases. The J call may not be correct, given that the DNA end is closer to TRBJ2-7. Per germline, CDR1 SGHRS and CDR2 YFSETQ. The CDR3 length is 15 residues. In DNA, the CDR3 is TGCGCCAGCAGCTTGGAAGGGGGCGCTTCCTACGAGCAGTACTTC. Encoded protein: CASSLEGGASYEQYF.

The J gene is TRBJ1-2, the V gene TRBV2, with 9 positions matching TRBD1. This CDR3 has 14 amino acids. The germline V gene has CDR1 SNHLY and CDR2 FYNNEI. The junction had 4 bases not matched to a gene; V was cut back by 5 bases and J by 3 bases. In DNA, the CDR3 is TGTGCCAGCAGTAGAGACAGGGGGGACTATGGCTACACCTTC. It translates to CASSRDRGDYGYTF.

The V and J genes are TRBV18 and TRBJ1-1; 11 positions agree with TRBD1. The V gene's germline CDR1 is KGHSH and CDR2 LQKENI. The CDR3 has 15 residues. Germline trimming cut 2 bases from V and 5 bases from J; bases unmatched to any gene: 4. The CDR3 bases are TGTGCCAGCTCACCAATTGGACAGGGGGCAACTGAAGCTTTCTTT. This codes for CASSPIGQGATEAFF.

The table lists this clone with a count of one. The chain uses TRBV9 and TRBJ1-4; TRBD1 matches 7 bases. Per germline, CDR1 SGDLS and CDR2 YYNGEE. The length of the CDR3 is 16 residues. Trimming removed 3 bases from V and 4 bases from J; junction bases left unmatched: 9. The CDR3 is CASSAGGGGVNEKLFF. CDR3 bases: TGTGCCAGCAGCGCAGGAGGAGGGGGCGTTAATGAAAAACTGTTTTTT.

J is TRBJ1-3 and V is TRBV16; 7 bases align to TRBD1. CDR3 length equals 14 residues. Trimming cost V 4 bases and J 9 bases; bases outside gene matches: 9. Germline V gene sequence: CDR1 KGHSY, CDR2 FQNENV. Here the CDR3 reads CASSPVDRDPTIYF. The CDR3 coding sequence is TGTGCCAGCAGCCCCGTCGACAGGGATCCCACCATATATTTT.

The chain uses TRBV9 and TRBJ1-1; 7 positions agree with TRBD1. V trimming: 4 bases; J trimming: 7 bases; junction bases outside the gene matches: 10. This CDR3 is 14 amino acids long. Germline values: CDR1 SGDLS, CDR2 YYNGEE. The CDR3 coding sequence is TGTGCCAGCAGCTCAGAACAGGGGTTTCTTGAAGCTTTCTTT. Protein sequence: CASSSEQGFLEAFF.

This clone occurred a few times. For the CDR3, the DNA is TGTGCCAGCAGCAAAGGACGGGACAGGGATCTCTACGAGCAGTACTTC. Its translation: CASSKGRDRDLYEQYF. The chain employs TRBV21-1 and TRBJ2-7; the D call in the table, TRBD1, was not verified against the DNA. TRBV21-1 is termed a pseudogene. CDR3 length: 16 residues.